This passage covers 8 T cell receptor beta chains from one sample sequenced in a study of T cell responses to AZD1222 COVID-19 vaccine. Sequencing was performed with immunoSEQ multiplex PCR; in TCRdb, only in-frame clones are kept and a portion is missing. Of around 110,000 clones in the sample, about nine tenths were seen once. Sequenced here: peripheral blood, sampled 28 days after the second AZD1222 dose. These receptors were obtained from an adult who received the AZD1222 COVID-19 vaccine.

The chain joins TRBV2 to TRBJ2-1; D is possibly TRBD1 (5 bases). Germline loops: CDR1 SNHLY, CDR2 FYNNEI. The CDR3 has 14 amino acids. With 4 bases removed from V and 5 bases from J, the gap between germline ends came to 12 bases. The CDR3 sequence is CASSVRTIDNEQFF. In nucleotides, the CDR3 is TGTGCCAGCAGTGTCCGGACAATCGACAATGAGCAGTTCTTC.

V and J are TRBV24-1 and TRBJ1-1; 7 bases are shared with TRBD1. The V gene's germline CDR1 is KGHDR and CDR2 SFDVKD. V was clipped by 11 bases and J by 0 bases; unmatched bases: 5. This CDR3 has 13 residues. The DNA for the CDR3 is TGTGCCATCGGTCAGGGGGTGAACACTGAAGCTTTCTTT. Translation: CAIGQGVNTEAFF.

This chain uses TRBV6-5 with TRBJ1-1; 9 bases are shared with TRBD1. J lost 5 bases, V lost 6 bases, and 10 bases had no gene match. The length of the CDR3 is 15 residues. The germline V gene encodes CDR1 MNHEY and CDR2 SVGAGI. In nucleotides, the CDR3 is TGTGCCAGCAGGTTGACAGGGGGTTATGAAACTGAAGCTTTCTTT. Protein: CASRLTGGYETEAFF.

This clone showed up just a few times. The junction departs from the called germline gene at one end, perhaps through a read error. V usage is TRBV7-9 and J usage is TRBJ1-2, with 7 bases matching TRBD1. This CDR3 is 9 amino acids long. CDR1 and CDR2 from the germline V gene are SEHNR and FQNEAQ (reference sequence). CDR3 loop: CASSLHRGF. CDR3 bases: TGTGCCAGCAGCTTACACAGGGGATTC.

This chain links TRBV19 with TRBJ2-1; a weak D match, TRBD2 (5 bases). This CDR3 spans 13 amino acids. Looked up from germline, CDR1 is LNHDA and CDR2 is SQIVND (reference sequence). The V end lost 4 bases, the J end lost 3 bases, and 7 bases lay between the germline ends. CDR3: CASSTTSYNEQFF. The CDR3 nucleotides read TGTGCCAGTAGTACCACTAGCTACAATGAGCAGTTCTTC.

This chain uses TRBV10-1 with TRBJ1-3; D ambiguous. Trimming removed 3 bases at V and 2 bases at J, with 11 bases between. The CDR3 has 15 amino acids. The germline V gene has CDR1 WNHNN and CDR2 SYGVQD (reference sequence). The CDR3 here is CASSDGSNAGNTIYF. The CDR3 region has the DNA TGCGCCAGCAGTGACGGGAGTAATGCTGGAAACACCATATATTTT.

V gene TRBV7-8 combines with J gene TRBJ1-1; possible D gene TRBD1, 6 bases. Germline V gives CDR1 SGHVS, CDR2 FQNEAQ. V was trimmed by 2 bases and J by 4 bases, leaving 8 bases between them. The CDR3 has 13 residues. The CDR3: CASSLRGGTEAFF. In DNA form, the CDR3 reads TGTGCCAGCAGCTTAAGAGGGGGCACTGAAGCTTTCTTT. The full variable domain, its missing parts supplied by reference TRBV7-8 and TRBJ1-1, is GAGVSQSPRYKVAKRGQDVALRCDPISGHVSLFWYQQALGQGPEFLTYFQNEAQLDKSGLPSDRFFAERPEGSVSTLKIQRTQQEDSAVYLCASSLRGGTEAFFGQGTRLTVV.

The rearrangement joins TRBV7-8 to TRBJ1-2; 7 positions agree with TRBD1. CDR1 and CDR2 from the germline V gene are SGHVS and FQNEAQ. CDR3 size: 16 residues. Trimming cost V 5 bases and J 2 bases; bases outside gene matches: 11. CDR3 sequence: CASSPSGQSINYGYTF. The CDR3, as DNA: TGTGCCAGCAGCCCATCGGGACAGAGTATAAACTATGGCTACACCTTC. The full variable domain, completed using reference TRBV7-8 and TRBJ1-2, is GAGVSQSPRYKVAKRGQDVALRCDPISGHVSLFWYQQALGQGPEFLTYFQNEAQLDKSGLPSDRFFAERPEGSVSTLKIQRTQQEDSAVYLCASSPSGQSINYGYTFGSGTRLTVV.